This T cell receptor beta chain is drawn from a study of regulatory T cells in long-lasting Graves disease. Through Arm-PCR of CDR3 regions and iRepertoire HTBI primers, TCR beta libraries were built. TCRdb reprocessed the multiplex PCR reads via MiXCR and lists one record per CDR3 protein. The table includes 400,000 to 500,000 distinct CDR3 sequences, about 15% detected once. This CDR3 has 14 residues. Germline V gene sequence: CDR1 LNHDA, CDR2 SQIVND (reference sequence). V was clipped by 7 bases and J by 0 bases, with 10 bases between them. A few counts support this clonotype. Time point of the sample: newly diagnosed GD, antithyroid drugs for less than 3 months. The TCR library was prepared using RNA isolated from PBMCs. In addition, the sample was reused for a study of T cells in Graves' hyperthyroidism and ophthalmopathy.

The V call is TRBV19, the J call TRBJ1-3; D is undetermined. Sample: peripheral blood mononuclear cells (PBMCs), taken at new diagnosis, from a patient treated with antithyroid drugs. The clonotype was recovered from a woman aged 35 to 49 with Graves disease. For the CDR3, the DNA is TGTGCCAGTAACGACCGGGACTCTGGAAACACCATATATTTT. It yields the protein CASNDRDSGNTIYF. Supplemented by reference TRBV19 and TRBJ1-3, the full variable domain reads DGGITQSPKYLFRKEGQNVTLSCEQNLNHDAMYWYRQDPGQGLRLIYYSQIVNDFQKGDIAEGYSVSREKKESFPLTVTSAQKNPTAFYLCASNDRDSGNTIYFGEGSWLTVV.